The 5 T cell receptor beta chains reported below all come from one sample, sequenced in a study of control samples from healthy donors and cancer patients (dated by TCRdb to 2019 to 2021). The protocol used for the library was the immunoSEQ multiplex PCR assay. TCRdb provides this immuneACCESS table in a form limited to in-frame rearrangements. Some clones are lacking; in checked studies, under half of them reflect an unresolved V gene, and why the rest are absent is not known. In this sample the table shows 150,000 to 200,000 clones, over 80% of which occur a single time. About 1.6% of the sample comes from the top ten. Sequencing was carried out using blood. The receptors here all came from a man between 18 and 29 years old in good health.

This clone was seen only a few times. The CDR3 nucleotides are TGTGCCAGCAGCCAAGATCGGGTGGTGCAATATGGCTACACCTTC. Protein product: CASSQDRVVQYGYTF. This chain connects TRBV4-2 to TRBJ1-2; D unclear. Germline CDR1 is LGHNA and CDR2 is YNFKEQ. V lost 0 bases and J lost 5, with 13 bases in between. The CDR3 covers 15 residues.

The chain links TRBV13 to TRBJ1-3, with D unclear. Trimming removed 4 bases at V and 1 base at J, with 17 bases between. This CDR3 region has 17 residues. Germline V gene data show CDR1 as PRHDT and CDR2 as FYEKMQ (reference sequence). As DNA, the CDR3 is TGTGCCAGCAGCTCTTATATCACCTTGGGGTCTGGAAACACCATATATTTT. Protein sequence: CASSSYITLGSGNTIYF.

The table lists this clone with a count of one. V usage is TRBV30 and J usage is TRBJ1-1; weak D call: TRBD1 (6 bases). Trimming took off 8 bases at V and 5 bases at J, with 21 bases between the two ends. The CDR3 spans 14 residues. CDR1 is GTSNPN, CDR2 SVGIG, per germline (reference sequence). DNA of the CDR3: TGTGCCGGTTCACAGGGAGTTGTACAGACTGAAGCTTTCTTT. Protein product: CAGSQGVVQTEAFF.

The genes are TRBV9 and TRBJ2-1; TRBD2 aligns across 8 bases. The ends lost 3 bases at V and 7 bases at J; junction bases unmatched: 9. The CDR3 length is 15 residues. The V gene's germline CDR1 is SGDLS and CDR2 YYNGEE. CDR3 in amino acids: CASSAQAGDYNEQFF. CDR3 coding DNA: TGTGCCAGCAGCGCGCAAGCGGGGGATTATAATGAGCAGTTCTTC.

This chain uses TRBV27 with TRBJ1-5; D is uncertain. CDR3 length: 14 amino acids. Germline CDR1 reads MNHEY; CDR2 reads SMNVEV (reference sequence). With 3 bases removed from V and 2 bases from J, the gap between germline ends came to 8 bases. In nucleotides, the CDR3 is TGTGCCAGCAGTTTCGGACGGGGCAATCAGCCCCAGCATTTT. This gives the protein CASSFGRGNQPQHF.